The T cell receptor beta chain described here comes from a study of T cell responses to AZD1222 COVID-19 vaccine (dated by TCRdb to 2020 to 2023). About the full investigation: Because spike-specific TCR depth and breadth did not differ between the two schedules, AZD1222 recipients who got a second dose at roughly 4 weeks were pooled with those who got a second dose at roughly 12 weeks. A total of 230 to 250 trial participants underwent TCR sequencing, of whom approximately 210 received two doses of AZD1222 and about 26 received two doses of the MenACWY control vaccine. Trial participants were enrolled by age into subgroups of 18-55, 56-69 and 70-plus years, and around 150, 28 and 57 TCR-sequenced participants, respectively, were included in these subgroups. General study outcomes and caveats: Participants were mostly white British, with more females than males. The authors suggested clonal diversity may have been underestimated. After two AZD1222 doses, both the breadth and the depth of spike-specific TCRs were significantly higher than at day 0 and than in MenACWY recipients. The 56-69-year group was small, and its depth increase did not reach significance, likely because of low power. The vaccine-associated CD4 TCRs covered the entire spike protein, and the dominant responses fell in regions 160-218 and 743-854. Reportedly, close to half of the unique spike-specific TCRs recognized epitopes lying outside the regions that are mutated in the B.1.351 and B.1.1.7 variants. Conclusions about previously exposed vaccinees are limited because only a handful of AZD1222 recipients were SARS-CoV-2 seropositive at baseline. Because no day 14 peak-response samples were available, repertoires were characterized only after the peak T cell response.

The CDR3 regions of human TCRbeta chains were analyzed by immunosequencing. Under the source paper's analysis protocol: Repertoire TCRs were checked for matches against a reference library of SARS-CoV-2-specific TCRs that had been generated using the MIRA antigen-specificity platform. Breadth was defined as the fraction of unique TCRs that were SARS-CoV-2-associated, and depth was defined as the fraction of total T cells that were SARS-CoV-2-associated. Each spike-specific TCR was assigned to its reactive spike region and to a CD4 or CD8 class using the MIRA data. Log10-transformed breadth and depth values were compared by one-way ANOVA with Sidak's multiple comparisons tests. TCRdb holds this immuneACCESS table with in-frame rearrangements only. Some clones are missing; in checked studies, unresolved V genes explain under half, and the rest has no known cause. That table furnishes V, J and clone size, whereas the DNA furnished D and trimming. A total of over 150,000 clones appear in this sample, about nine tenths of them only once. Jointly, the top ten make up about 19% of the sample.

Spanning cysteine to phenylalanine, the CDR3 consists of 17 amino acids. Of the read, only the CDR3 DNA is kept; its 51 bases are in frame from base 1. Reading the germline V gene (reference sequence) gives CDR1 MNHEY and CDR2 SMNVEV. V is shortened by 0 bases, J by 7 bases, and the region joining them spans 21 bases. The time point label, as the study defines it: baseline before first vaccination. Samples from vaccinated people were obtained from the UK trials COV001 and COV002, which included a single-blind randomized controlled phase 2/3 trial of AZD1222 (ChAdOx1 nCoV-19) in healthy adults. For TCRbeta chain sequencing, PBMC samples were collected from trial participants at day 0 and at day 28 after the second dose. In the case of this clone: What antigen it recognizes has not been identified. No qualities accompany the bases; no much larger clone lies one base away.

This TCR was recovered from an adult in good health. The chain is encoded by TRBV27 joined to TRBJ1-2; the D gene assignment is ambiguous. Material: peripheral blood, obtained on day 0 of AZD1222 vaccination. CDR3 loop: CASSLSVQGRPAGGYTF. The DNA reads TGTGCCAGCAGTTTATCGGTACAAGGGAGACCCGCGGGTGGCTACACCTTC.